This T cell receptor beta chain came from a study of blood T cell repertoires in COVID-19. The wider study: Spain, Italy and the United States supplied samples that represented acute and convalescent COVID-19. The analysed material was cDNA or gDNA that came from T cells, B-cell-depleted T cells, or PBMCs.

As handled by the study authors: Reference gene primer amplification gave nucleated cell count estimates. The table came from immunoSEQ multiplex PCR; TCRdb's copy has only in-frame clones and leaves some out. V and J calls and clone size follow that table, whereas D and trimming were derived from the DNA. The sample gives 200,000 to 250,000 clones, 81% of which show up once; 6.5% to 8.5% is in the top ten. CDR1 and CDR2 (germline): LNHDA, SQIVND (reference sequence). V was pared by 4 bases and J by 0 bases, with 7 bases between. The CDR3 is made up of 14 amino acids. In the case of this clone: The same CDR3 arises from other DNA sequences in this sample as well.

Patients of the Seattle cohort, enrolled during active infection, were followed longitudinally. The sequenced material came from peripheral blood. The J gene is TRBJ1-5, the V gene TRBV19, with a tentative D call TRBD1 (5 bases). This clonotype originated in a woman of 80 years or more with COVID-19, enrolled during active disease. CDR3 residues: CASSRQHSNQPQHF. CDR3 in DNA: TGTGCCAGTAGTAGACAGCATAGCAATCAGCCCCAGCATTTT. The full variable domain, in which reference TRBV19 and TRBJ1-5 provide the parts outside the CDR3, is DGGITQSPKYLFRKEGQNVTLSCEQNLNHDAMYWYRQDPGQGLRLIYYSQIVNDFQKGDIAEGYSVSREKKESFPLTVTSAQKNPTAFYLCASSRQHSNQPQHFGDGTRLSIL.